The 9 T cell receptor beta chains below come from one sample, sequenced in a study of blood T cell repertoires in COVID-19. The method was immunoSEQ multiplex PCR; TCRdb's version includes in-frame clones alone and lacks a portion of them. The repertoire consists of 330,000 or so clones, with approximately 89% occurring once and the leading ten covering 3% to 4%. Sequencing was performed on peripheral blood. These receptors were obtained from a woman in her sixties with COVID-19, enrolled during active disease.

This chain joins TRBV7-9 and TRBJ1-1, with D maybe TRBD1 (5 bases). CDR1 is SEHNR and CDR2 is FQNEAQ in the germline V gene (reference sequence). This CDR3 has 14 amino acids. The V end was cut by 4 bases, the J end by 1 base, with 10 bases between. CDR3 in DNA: TGTGCCAGCAGCTCCAATACAGGGAACACTGAAGCTTTCTTT. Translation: CASSSNTGNTEAFF.

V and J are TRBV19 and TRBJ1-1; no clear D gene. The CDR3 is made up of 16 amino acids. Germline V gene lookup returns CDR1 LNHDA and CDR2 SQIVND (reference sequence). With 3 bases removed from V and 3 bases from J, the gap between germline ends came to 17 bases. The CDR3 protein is CASSIDLGLGYTEAFF. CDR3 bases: TGTGCCAGTAGTATCGATTTGGGTCTAGGCTACACTGAAGCTTTCTTT.

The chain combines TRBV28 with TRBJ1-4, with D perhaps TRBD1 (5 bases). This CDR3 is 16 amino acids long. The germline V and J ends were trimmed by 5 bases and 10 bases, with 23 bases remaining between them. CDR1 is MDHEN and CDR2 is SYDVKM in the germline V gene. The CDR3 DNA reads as TGTGCCAGCAGTATCAACCAGGGCAGGGTCGATGTAAAACTGTTTTTT. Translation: CASSINQGRVDVKLFF.

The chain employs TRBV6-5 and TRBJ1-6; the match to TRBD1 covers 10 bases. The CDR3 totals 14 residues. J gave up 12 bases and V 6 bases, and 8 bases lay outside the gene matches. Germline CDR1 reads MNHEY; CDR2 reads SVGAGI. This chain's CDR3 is CASRNRDRGGPLHF. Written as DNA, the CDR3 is TGTGCCAGCAGGAACCGGGACAGGGGAGGACCCCTCCACTTT.

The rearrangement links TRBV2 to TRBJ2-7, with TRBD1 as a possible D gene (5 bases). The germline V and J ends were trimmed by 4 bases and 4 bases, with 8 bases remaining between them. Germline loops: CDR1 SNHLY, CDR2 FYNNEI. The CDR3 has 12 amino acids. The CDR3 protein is CASSGQGYEQYF. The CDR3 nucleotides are TGTGCCAGCAGTGGGCAGGGATACGAGCAGTACTTC.

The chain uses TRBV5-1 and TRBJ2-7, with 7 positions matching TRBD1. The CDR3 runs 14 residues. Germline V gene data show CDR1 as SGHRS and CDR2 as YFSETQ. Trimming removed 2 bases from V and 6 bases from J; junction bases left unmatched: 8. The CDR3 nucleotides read TGCGCCAGCAGCTTCGGACAGGACGCGAGCGAGCAGTACTTC. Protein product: CASSFGQDASEQYF. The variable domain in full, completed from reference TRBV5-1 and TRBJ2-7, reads KAGVTQTPRYLIKTRGQQVTLSCSPISGHRSVSWYQQTPGQGLQFLFEYFSETQRNKGNFPGRFSGRQFSNSRSEMNVSTLELGDSALYLCASSFGQDASEQYFGPGTRLTVT.

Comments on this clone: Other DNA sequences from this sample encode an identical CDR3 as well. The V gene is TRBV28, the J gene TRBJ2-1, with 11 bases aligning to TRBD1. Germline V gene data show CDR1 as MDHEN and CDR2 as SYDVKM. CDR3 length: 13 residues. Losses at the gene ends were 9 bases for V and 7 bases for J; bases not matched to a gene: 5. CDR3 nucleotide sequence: TGTGCCAGTTCCCGGGACAGGGGGAATGAGCAGTTCTTC. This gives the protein CASSRDRGNEQFF.

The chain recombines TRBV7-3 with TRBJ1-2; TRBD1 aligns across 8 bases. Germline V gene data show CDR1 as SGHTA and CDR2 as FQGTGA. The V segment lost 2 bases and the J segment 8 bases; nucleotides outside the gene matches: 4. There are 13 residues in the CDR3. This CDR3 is CASSLQGAEGYTF. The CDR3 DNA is TGTGCCAGCAGCTTACAGGGGGCGGAGGGCTACACCTTC.

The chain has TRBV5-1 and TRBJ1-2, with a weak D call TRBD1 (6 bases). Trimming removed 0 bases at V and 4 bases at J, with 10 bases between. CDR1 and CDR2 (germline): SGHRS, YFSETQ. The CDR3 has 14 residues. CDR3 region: CASSLGTDLYGYTF. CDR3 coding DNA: TGCGCCAGCAGCTTGGGGACAGATCTCTATGGCTACACCTTC.